The next 4 T cell receptor beta chains were all read from a single sample in a study of blood T cell repertoires in COVID-19. Method: immunoSEQ multiplex PCR; TCRdb's copy keeps in-frame clones and lacks some. The sample has around 170,000 clones, over 80% seen once. Material: peripheral blood. These receptors were obtained from a man between 65 and 80 years old who had recovered from COVID-19.

The genes are TRBV19 and TRBJ2-7; possibly TRBD2 for D (6 bases). Germline loops: CDR1 LNHDA, CDR2 SQIVND (reference sequence). Between the trimmed V and J ends, which lost 5 bases and 3 bases, there was a span of 11 bases. The CDR3 contains 13 residues. In DNA form, the CDR3 reads TGTGCCAGTAGTTGGGGGGACGGCTACGAGCAGTACTTC. Its protein product is CASSWGDGYEQYF.

This clone was observed once. The genes are TRBV5-1 and TRBJ2-3; 7 bases are shared with TRBD1. This CDR3 is built from 14 residues. The germline V gene has CDR1 SGHRS and CDR2 YFSETQ. V lost 1 base to trimming and J lost 6 bases; unmatched junction nucleotides: 5. CDR3 region: CASSLRQGSDTQYF. The DNA of the CDR3 is TGCGCCAGCAGCTTGAGACAGGGAAGCGATACGCAGTATTTT.

The chain carries TRBV19 and TRBJ2-1, with a weak D call TRBD2 (6 bases). Per germline, CDR1 LNHDA and CDR2 SQIVND (reference sequence). This CDR3 region has 15 residues. V lost 3 bases and J lost 7, with 16 bases in between. Written as DNA, the CDR3 is TGTGCCAGTAGTATGGGGGGAGGAAGATATAATGAGCAGTTCTTC. Encoded protein: CASSMGGGRYNEQFF.

The rearrangement joins TRBV10-2 to TRBJ2-7, with 9 bases matching TRBD2. CDR3 length: 14 residues. The J segment lost 5 bases and the V segment lost 6 bases, leaving 8 bases of the junction unmatched. Germline assignment: CDR1 WSHSY and CDR2 SAAADI. The CDR3 loop is CASRVGLAWNEQYF. The CDR3 nucleotides read TGCGCCAGCAGAGTGGGACTAGCCTGGAACGAGCAGTACTTC.